Listed below are T cell receptor beta chains from one sample, sequenced in a study of lymphopenia after photon versus proton radiotherapy. Sequencing was performed with immunoSEQ multiplex PCR; in TCRdb, only in-frame clones are kept and a portion is missing. The sample has around 20,000 clones, 80% to 90% seen once. The material was peripheral blood, obtained from a patient treated with photon-based radiotherapy. These receptors were obtained from a woman aged 45-65 years with pancreatic cancer. Each CDR3 is given with its conserved first and last residue. The D gene is left open where the match is weak. Not all rows give a size; the values are once, few, many and, for expanded clones, a class.

d_call j_call v_call clone_size cdr3_nt cdr3_aa
- TRBJ2-1 TRBV19 few TGTGCCAGTAGTCGCGGGACATCATACAATGAGCAGTTCTTC CASSRGTSYNEQFF
TRBD2 TRBJ2-1 TRBV11-3 - TGTGCCAGCAGCTTGGAAGGGACTAGGGCCAATGAGCAGTTCTTC CASSLEGTRANEQFF
- TRBJ1-2 TRBV6-5 - TGTGCCAGCAGTCTCAAAGGGGGTAGGAGCTACACCTTC CASSLKGGRSYTF
- TRBJ2-2 TRBV10-3 - TGTGCCATCAGGGGACACGGAGGGACCGGGGAGCTGTTTTTT CAIRGHGGTGELFF
- TRBJ2-1 TRBV4-3 once TGCGCCAGCAGCCCCGCGATTACCGGGATCCTCGATGAGCAGTTCTTC CASSPAITGILDEQFF
- TRBJ1-1 TRBV7-8 once TGTGCCAGCAGCTTAGCCGTTGGCACTGAAGCTTTCTTT CASSLAVGTEAFF
- TRBJ2-3 TRBV21-1 - TGTGCCAGCAGCAAAGAACCAGAGCGGGGGGGGCAAGTGGATACGCAGTATTTT CASSKEPERGGQVDTQYF
- TRBJ1-1 TRBV7-2 - TGTGCCAGCAGCTTCGGACACGGTGAAGCTTTCTTT CASSFGHGEAFF
TRBD2 TRBJ2-1 TRBV15 once TGTGCCACCAGCAGACGACTAGCGGGAGGGTACAATGAGCAGTTCTTC CATSRRLAGGYNEQFF
TRBD2 TRBJ2-1 TRBV29-1 - TGCAGCGTTGAAAGGGCTGCTAGCGGGGCCTGGTACAATGAGCAGTTCTTC CSVERAASGAWYNEQFF
- TRBJ1-1 TRBV28 - TGTGCCAGCTCCCTCCAGGGGCCAAACACTGAAGCTTTCTTT CASSLQGPNTEAFF
TRBD2 TRBJ2-7 TRBV28 - TGTGCCAGCAGTTTATTGATAGGAGCGGGGCACGAGCAGTACTTC CASSLLIGAGHEQYF
- TRBJ2-1 TRBV9 - TGTGCCAGCAGCTCCACGGGGGACTCCACCTACAATGAGCAGTTCTTC CASSSTGDSTYNEQFF
- TRBJ1-5 TRBV23-1 - TGCGCCAGCAGCACATTTTGCGGGGGCGGTCAGCCCCAGCATTTT CASSTFCGGGQPQHF
- TRBJ2-2 TRBV21-1 - TGTGCCAGCAGCAGGGGACAAGTTGCCGGGGAGCTGTTTTTT CASSRGQVAGELFF
- TRBJ1-2 TRBV29-1 few TGCAGCGTAGTCCCGGGACGGACCTATGGCTACACCTTC CSVVPGRTYGYTF
- TRBJ2-5 TRBV5-1 - TGCGCCAGCAGCTTTCAACCGATGCAAGAGACCCAGTACTTC CASSFQPMQETQYF
- TRBJ1-1 TRBV4-3 once TGCGCCAGCAGCCAAGACCGACAGATCACCCGTGAAGCTTTCTTT CASSQDRQITREAFF
- TRBJ2-2 TRBV9 - TGTGCCAGCAGCGTAGACGGTGCGGGCACCGGGGAGCTGTTTTTT CASSVDGAGTGELFF
TRBD1 TRBJ1-2 TRBV6-5 - TGTGCCAGCAGTTTAACCGGGACAGTTTATGGCTACACCTTC CASSLTGTVYGYTF
- TRBJ2-7 TRBV9 - TGTGCCAGCAGCTCCGGAGGGGGGGTGGCCTCCTACGAGCAGTACTTC CASSSGGGVASYEQYF
- TRBJ1-3 TRBV28 - TGTGCCAGCAGTCTCTCCAGGGCTGGAAACACCATATATTTT CASSLSRAGNTIYF
TRBD2 TRBJ2-3 TRBV14 - TGTGCCAGCAGCCAAGAAGCGGGGTTTAGCACAGATACGCAGTATTTT CASSQEAGFSTDTQYF
TRBD2 TRBJ2-7 TRBV4-3 - TGCGCCAGCAGCCAAGATATAGCGGGACCCCCTAACGAGCAGTACTTC CASSQDIAGPPNEQYF
TRBD2 TRBJ2-7 TRBV7-2 - TGTGCCAGCAGCTTATCGAGACTAGCGGGAGAATTTTGGGGCGAGCAGTACTTC CASSLSRLAGEFWGEQYF
TRBD1 TRBJ2-6 TRBV6-1 - TGTGCCAGCAGTAAAGGGACAGGGCCGTCTGGGGCCAACGTCCTGACTTTC CASSKGTGPSGANVLTF
TRBD2 TRBJ2-1 TRBV5-4 once TGTGCCAGCAGCGGGGGGGGATATTCCAATGAGCAGTTCTTC CASSGGGYSNEQFF